The clone carrying this TCR beta chain was counted between two and nine times. Antigen specificity is unknown. A much larger clone lies one base from this, so it may be a read error. The data are from a study of blood T cells in healthy people across ages. Sample-barcoded 5' priming and a J-beta primer mix drove a second PCR of roughly 6 to 12 cycles. From each sample, at least 2.5 million paired-end reads containing CDR3 were obtained. Via MiXCR, TCRdb re-called the 5' RACE reads, giving one row per CDR3 protein. This repertoire shows 550,000 to 800,000 distinct CDR3 sequences, approximately 31% found once; its top ten account for approximately 15%. Notes on the study in general: Higher diversity, along with more naive CD4+ cells, distinguished long-lived donors from aged donors.

Sequenced: blood. The TCR was taken from an elderly woman in good health.

The CDR3 here is CASSLRRADFQETQYF. The CDR3 bases are TGTGCCAGCAGCCTAAGGCGAGCGGACTTCCAAGAGACCCAGTACTTC. The chain recombines TRBV11-1 with TRBJ2-5, with D possibly matching TRBD2 (5 bases). CDR1 and CDR2 from the germline V gene are SGHAT and FQDESV (reference sequence). Deletions cut 5 bases from V and 1 base from J, with 17 bases between. This CDR3 contains 16 residues.